The present TCR beta chain was sequenced within a study of blood T cell repertoires in COVID-19. About the study: Both acute and convalescent COVID-19 samples were obtained from the United States, Italy and Spain.

Unmatched junction bases numbered 5, after V lost 10 bases and J lost 5 bases. The CDR3 loop spans 12 amino acids. Germline loops: CDR1 LNHDA, CDR2 SQIVND (reference sequence). Method: immunoSEQ multiplex PCR; TCRdb's copy keeps in-frame clones and lacks some. The profile covers some 200,000 clones, with roughly 76% appearing a single time and approximately 11% taken by the ten largest. The material sequenced was peripheral blood. This chain connects TRBV19 to TRBJ1-5, with 7 nucleotides matching TRBD1. The sequence came from a woman in her 40s with COVID-19, enrolled during active disease. CDR3: CATQTGYQPQHF. CDR3 bases: TGTGCCACTCAGACAGGGTATCAGCCCCAGCATTTT. Variable domain in full (rest from reference TRBV19 and TRBJ1-5): DGGITQSPKYLFRKEGQNVTLSCEQNLNHDAMYWYRQDPGQGLRLIYYSQIVNDFQKGDIAEGYSVSREKKESFPLTVTSAQKNPTAFYLCATQTGYQPQHFGDGTRLSIL.